This note documents a single T cell receptor (beta chain) sequence. Its antigen is not identified. V was cut by 0 bases and J by 0 bases, with 8 bases left in between. The length of the CDR3 is 16 residues. The germline CDR1 and CDR2 sequences are SGHVS and FQNEAQ. The data belong to a study of cytomegalovirus exposure and HLA in healthy donors. Study information: From donors who were HLA-typed, an early data release held around 80 million unique TCRs. Overall study results and limits: Data from an earlier analysis indicated that most TCR beta V segments were productive either about 87% or about 30% of the time.

The PCR made use of 60 Vbeta and 13 Jbeta primers. How the authors handled the data: In a later analysis, of about 80 million unique beta chains, 9 million to 11 million appeared in at least two donors. Libraries were prepared by immunoSEQ multiplex PCR; TCRdb keeps only in-frame clonotypes and omits some of them. Clone size and V and J calls were adopted from that table, with D and trimming inferred from the DNA. The repertoire consists of approximately 41,000 clones, with approximately 84% occurring once and the leading ten covering around 3%. The sample comprised PBMCs. V gene TRBV7-8 combines with J gene TRBJ2-2; D remains ambiguous. The TCR comes from a man in his fifties or sixties in good health and CMV-seronegative. CDR3 in amino acids: CASSLASGANTGELFF. CDR3 sequence (DNA): TGTGCCAGCAGCTTAGCTTCCGGAGCGAACACCGGGGAGCTGTTTTTT. Variable domain in full (rest from reference TRBV7-8 and TRBJ2-2): GAGVSQSPRYKVAKRGQDVALRCDPISGHVSLFWYQQALGQGPEFLTYFQNEAQLDKSGLPSDRFFAERPEGSVSTLKIQRTQQEDSAVYLCASSLASGANTGELFFGEGSRLTVL.